The clone carrying this T cell receptor (beta chain) has more than one count but fewer than ten. Its target is unknown. The data derive from a study of siplizumab effects on memory and regulatory T cells. Study-wide points: Apparently more diverse than memory cells, naive T cells also seemed major alloresponse contributors.

For every sample, 100,000 or so TCR templates were assayed. The table came from immunoSEQ multiplex PCR; TCRdb's copy has only in-frame clones and leaves some out. The sample lists 100,000 or so clones, approximately 91% seen once, with about 12% in the top ten. V was clipped by 7 bases and J by 3 bases, with 14 bases between them. CDR3 size: 14 residues. Germline lookup yields CDR1 SNHLY and CDR2 FYNNEI. The chain has TRBV2 and TRBJ2-3; D not certain. This TCR derives from a human donor in good health. Sequencing was carried out using non-Treg CD4+ T cells sorted from blood. CDR3 sequence: CASKKSQATDTQYF. CDR3 coding DNA: TGTGCCAGCAAAAAGTCCCAGGCTACAGATACGCAGTATTTT.